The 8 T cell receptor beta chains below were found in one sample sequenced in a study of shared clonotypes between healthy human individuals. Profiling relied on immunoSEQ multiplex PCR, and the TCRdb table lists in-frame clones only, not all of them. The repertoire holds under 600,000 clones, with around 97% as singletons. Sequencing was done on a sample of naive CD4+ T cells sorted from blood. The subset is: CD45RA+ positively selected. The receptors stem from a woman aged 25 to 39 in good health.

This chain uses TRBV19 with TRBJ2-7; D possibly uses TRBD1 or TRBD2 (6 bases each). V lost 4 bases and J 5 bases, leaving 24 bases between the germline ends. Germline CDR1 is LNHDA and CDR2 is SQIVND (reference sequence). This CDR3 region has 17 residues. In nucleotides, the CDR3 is TGTGCCAGTAGTAAAGGGGGTGGAGGGCCCGAAAACGACGAGCAGTACTTC. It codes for CASSKGGGGPENDEQYF.

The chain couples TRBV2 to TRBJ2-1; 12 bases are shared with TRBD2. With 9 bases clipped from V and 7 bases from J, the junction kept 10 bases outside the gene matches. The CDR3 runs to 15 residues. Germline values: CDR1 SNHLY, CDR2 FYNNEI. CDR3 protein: CASSTELAGGNEQFF. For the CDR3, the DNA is TGTGCCAGTAGCACCGAACTAGCGGGAGGTAATGAGCAGTTCTTC. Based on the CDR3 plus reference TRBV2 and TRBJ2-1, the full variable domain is EPEVTQTPSHQVTQMGQEVILRCVPISNHLYFYWYRQILGQKVEFLVSFYNNEISEKSEIFDDQFSVERPDGSNFTLKIRSTKLEDSAMYFCASSTELAGGNEQFFGPGTRLTVL.

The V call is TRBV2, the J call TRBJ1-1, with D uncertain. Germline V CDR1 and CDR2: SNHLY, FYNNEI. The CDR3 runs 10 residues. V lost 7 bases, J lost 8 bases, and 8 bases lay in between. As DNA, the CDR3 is TGTGCCAGCAAGACGGGAGAAGCTTTCTTT. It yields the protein CASKTGEAFF.

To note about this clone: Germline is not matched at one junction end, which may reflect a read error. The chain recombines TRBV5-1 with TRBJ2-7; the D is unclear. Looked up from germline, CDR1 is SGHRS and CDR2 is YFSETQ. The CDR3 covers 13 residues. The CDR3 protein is CASSLERFYEQYF. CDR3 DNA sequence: TGCGCCAGCAGCTTGGAAAGGTTCTACGAGCAGTACTTT.

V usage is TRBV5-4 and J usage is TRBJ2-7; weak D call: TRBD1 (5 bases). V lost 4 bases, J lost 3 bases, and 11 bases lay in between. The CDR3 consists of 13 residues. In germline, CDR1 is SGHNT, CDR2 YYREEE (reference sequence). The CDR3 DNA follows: TGTGCCAGCAGCAAACAGGATCACTACGAGCAGTACTTC. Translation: CASSKQDHYEQYF.

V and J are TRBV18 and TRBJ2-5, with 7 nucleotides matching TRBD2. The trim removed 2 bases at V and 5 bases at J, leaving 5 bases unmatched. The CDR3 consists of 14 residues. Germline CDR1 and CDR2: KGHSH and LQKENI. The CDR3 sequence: CASSPGGRSETQYF. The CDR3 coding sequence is TGTGCCAGCTCACCAGGCGGGAGATCTGAGACCCAGTACTTC.

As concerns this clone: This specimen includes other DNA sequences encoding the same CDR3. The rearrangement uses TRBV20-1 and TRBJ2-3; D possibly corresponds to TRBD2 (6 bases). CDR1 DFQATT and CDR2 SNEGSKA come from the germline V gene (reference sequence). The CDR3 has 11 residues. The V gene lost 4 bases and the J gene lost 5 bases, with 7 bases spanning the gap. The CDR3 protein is CSAMGGDTQYF. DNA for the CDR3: TGCAGTGCTATGGGGGGAGATACGCAGTATTTT.

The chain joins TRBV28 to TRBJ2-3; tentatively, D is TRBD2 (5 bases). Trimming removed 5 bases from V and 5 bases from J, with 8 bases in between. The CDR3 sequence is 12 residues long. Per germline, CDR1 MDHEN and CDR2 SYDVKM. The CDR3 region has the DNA TGTGCCAGCAGTATTAGCGTAGATACGCAGTATTTT. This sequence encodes CASSISVDTQYF.